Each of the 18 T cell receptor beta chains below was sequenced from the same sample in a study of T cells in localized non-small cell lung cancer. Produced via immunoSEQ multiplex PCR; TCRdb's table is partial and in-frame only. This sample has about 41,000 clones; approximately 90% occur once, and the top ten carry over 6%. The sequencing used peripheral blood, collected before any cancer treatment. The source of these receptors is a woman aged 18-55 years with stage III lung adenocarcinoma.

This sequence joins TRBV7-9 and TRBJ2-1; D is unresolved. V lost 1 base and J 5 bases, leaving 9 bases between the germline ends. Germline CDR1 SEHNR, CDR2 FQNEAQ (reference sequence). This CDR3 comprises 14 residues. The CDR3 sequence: CASSLDLGHNEQFF. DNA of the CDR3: TGTGCCAGCAGCTTAGATCTGGGCCACAATGAGCAGTTCTTC.

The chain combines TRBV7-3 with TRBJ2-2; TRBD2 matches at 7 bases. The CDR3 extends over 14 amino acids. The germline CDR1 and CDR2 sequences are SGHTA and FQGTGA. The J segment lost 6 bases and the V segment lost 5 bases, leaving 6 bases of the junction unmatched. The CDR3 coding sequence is TGTGCCAGCAGCGCTTCAGGGAGGGCCGGGGAGCTGTTTTTT. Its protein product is CASSASGRAGELFF.

The CDR3 DNA sequence: TGTGCCAGCAGAACTCAGGGGATACAAGAGACCCAGTACTTC. This gives the protein CASRTQGIQETQYF. The rearrangement uses TRBV6-6 and TRBJ2-5, with a weak D call TRBD1 (6 bases). This CDR3 region has 14 residues. V dropped 6 bases and J dropped 2 bases, with 13 bases sitting between them. Looked up from germline, CDR1 is MNHNY and CDR2 is SVGAGI (reference sequence).

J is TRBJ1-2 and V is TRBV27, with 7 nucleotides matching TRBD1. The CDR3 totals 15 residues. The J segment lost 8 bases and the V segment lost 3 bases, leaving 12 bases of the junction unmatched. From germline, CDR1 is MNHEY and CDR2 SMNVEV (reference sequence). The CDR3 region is CASSFTGTEGRGYTF. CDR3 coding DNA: TGTGCCAGCAGTTTCACGGGGACAGAAGGTAGAGGCTACACCTTC.

The CDR3 reads CASSPRGAGYSNQPQHF. The CDR3, as DNA: TGTGCCAGCTCACCACGGGGCGCAGGGTATAGCAATCAGCCCCAGCATTTT. The chain is built from TRBV18 and TRBJ1-5; tentatively, D is TRBD1 (5 bases). From germline, CDR1 is KGHSH and CDR2 LQKENI. There are 17 residues in the CDR3. Trimming pared 1 base from V and 0 bases from J, leaving 13 bases between.

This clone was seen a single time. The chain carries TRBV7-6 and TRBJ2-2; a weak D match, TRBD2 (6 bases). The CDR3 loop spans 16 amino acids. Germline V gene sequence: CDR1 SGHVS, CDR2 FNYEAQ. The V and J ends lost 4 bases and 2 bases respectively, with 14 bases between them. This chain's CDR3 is CASSSWDFSNTGELFF. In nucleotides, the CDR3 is TGTGCCAGCAGCTCGTGGGACTTTTCTAACACCGGGGAGCTGTTTTTT.

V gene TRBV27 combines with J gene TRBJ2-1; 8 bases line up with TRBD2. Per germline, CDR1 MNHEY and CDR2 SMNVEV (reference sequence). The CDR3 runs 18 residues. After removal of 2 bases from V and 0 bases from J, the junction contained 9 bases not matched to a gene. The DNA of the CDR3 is TGTGCCAGCAGTTTAAATCGGGGGGGCCCCAGCTCCTACAATGAGCAGTTCTTC. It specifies CASSLNRGGPSSYNEQFF.

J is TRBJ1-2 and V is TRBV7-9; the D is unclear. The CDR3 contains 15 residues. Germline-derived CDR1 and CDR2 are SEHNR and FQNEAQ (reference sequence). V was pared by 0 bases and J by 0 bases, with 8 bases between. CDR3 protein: CASSLAWEPNYGYTF. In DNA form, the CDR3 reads TGTGCCAGCAGCTTAGCGTGGGAGCCTAACTATGGCTACACCTTC.

Here the CDR3 reads CASNRGTEAFF. As DNA, the CDR3 is TGTGCCAGCAACAGAGGGACTGAAGCTTTCTTT. The chain is built from TRBV6-5 and TRBJ1-1; D call uncertain. The CDR3 sequence is 11 residues long. Germline values: CDR1 MNHEY, CDR2 SVGAGI. Trimming took 7 bases from V and 5 from J, leaving 8 bases between them.

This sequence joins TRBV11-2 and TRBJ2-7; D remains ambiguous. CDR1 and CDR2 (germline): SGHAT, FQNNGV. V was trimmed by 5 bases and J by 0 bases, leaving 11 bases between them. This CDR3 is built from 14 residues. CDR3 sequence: CASSPRRGSYEQYF. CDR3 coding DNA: TGTGCCAGCAGCCCCCGGCGCGGCTCCTACGAGCAGTACTTC.

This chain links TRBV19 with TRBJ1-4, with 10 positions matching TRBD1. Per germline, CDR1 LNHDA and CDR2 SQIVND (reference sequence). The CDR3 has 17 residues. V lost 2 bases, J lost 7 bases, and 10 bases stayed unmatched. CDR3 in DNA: TGTGCCAGTAGTATACTCGGACTCGGGACAGGGGTTGAAAAACTGTTTTTT. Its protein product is CASSILGLGTGVEKLFF.

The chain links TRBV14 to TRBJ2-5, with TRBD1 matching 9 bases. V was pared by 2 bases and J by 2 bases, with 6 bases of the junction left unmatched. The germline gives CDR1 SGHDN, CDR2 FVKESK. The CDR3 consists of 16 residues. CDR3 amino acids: CASSQRDREVQETQYF. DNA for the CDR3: TGTGCCAGCAGCCAACGGGACAGGGAGGTTCAAGAGACCCAGTACTTC.

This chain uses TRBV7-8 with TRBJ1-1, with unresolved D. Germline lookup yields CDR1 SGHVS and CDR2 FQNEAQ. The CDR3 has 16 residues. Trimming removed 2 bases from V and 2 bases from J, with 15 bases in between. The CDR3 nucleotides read TGTGCCAGCAGCTTATTGAGGGTTAAGAGAAACACTGAAGCTTTCTTT. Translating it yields CASSLLRVKRNTEAFF.

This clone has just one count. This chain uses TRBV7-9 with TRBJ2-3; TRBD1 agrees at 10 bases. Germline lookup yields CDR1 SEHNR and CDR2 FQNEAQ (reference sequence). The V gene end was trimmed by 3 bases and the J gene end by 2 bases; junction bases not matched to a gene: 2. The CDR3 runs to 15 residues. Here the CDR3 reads CASSLGQGNTDTQYF. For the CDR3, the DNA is TGTGCCAGCAGCTTGGGACAGGGGAACACAGATACGCAGTATTTT.

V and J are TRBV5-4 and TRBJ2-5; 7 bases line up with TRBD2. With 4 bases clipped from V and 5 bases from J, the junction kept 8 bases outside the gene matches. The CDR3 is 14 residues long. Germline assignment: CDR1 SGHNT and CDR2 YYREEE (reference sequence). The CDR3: CASSLASGGETQYF. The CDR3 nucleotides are TGTGCCAGCAGCCTAGCCTCCGGGGGGGAGACCCAGTACTTC.

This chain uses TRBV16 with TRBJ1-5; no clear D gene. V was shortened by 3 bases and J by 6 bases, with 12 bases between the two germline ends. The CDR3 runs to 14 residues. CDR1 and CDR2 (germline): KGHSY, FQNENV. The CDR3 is CASSHGQESQPQHF. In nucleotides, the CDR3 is TGTGCCAGCAGCCATGGTCAGGAGAGTCAGCCCCAGCATTTT.

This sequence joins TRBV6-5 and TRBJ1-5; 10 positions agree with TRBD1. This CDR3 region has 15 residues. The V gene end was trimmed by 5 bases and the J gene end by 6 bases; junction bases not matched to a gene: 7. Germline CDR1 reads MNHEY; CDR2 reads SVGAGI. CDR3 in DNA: TGTGCCAGCAGTCCTGGGACAGGGGTTTTTCAGCCCCAGCATTTT. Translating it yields CASSPGTGVFQPQHF.

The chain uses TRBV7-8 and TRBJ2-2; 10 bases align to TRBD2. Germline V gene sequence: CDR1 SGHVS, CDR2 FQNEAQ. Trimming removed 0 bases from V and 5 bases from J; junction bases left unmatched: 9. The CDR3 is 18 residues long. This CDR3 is CASSLAVLAGAQTGELFF. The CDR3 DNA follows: TGTGCCAGCAGCTTAGCCGTGCTAGCGGGGGCCCAGACCGGGGAGCTGTTTTTT.